This entry features one TCR beta chain sequence. The germline V gene encodes CDR1 SNHLY and CDR2 FYNNEI. The germline V and J ends were trimmed by 7 bases and 4 bases, with 4 bases remaining between them. CDR3 length: 10 residues. The data stem from a study of control samples from healthy donors and cancer patients. Libraries were prepared by immunoSEQ multiplex PCR; TCRdb keeps only in-frame clonotypes and omits some of them. The sample records 110,000 or so clones, more than 70% being singletons. The specimen sequenced was blood. The source of this sequence is a man over 45 in good health. This rearrangement joins TRBV2 to TRBJ1-2; unclear D gene. The CDR3 region has the DNA TGTGCCAGCACTGGCTATGGCTACACCTTC. It codes for CASTGYGYTF.